The 12 T cell receptor beta chains listed next were all sequenced from one sample in a study of shared clonotypes between healthy human individuals (dated by TCRdb to between 2020 and 2021). Libraries came from the immunoSEQ multiplex PCR assay. TCRdb's version of the immuneACCESS table is confined to in-frame rearrangements and falls short of the full clone set. An unresolved V gene accounts for under half of the shortfall where checked; the remainder is of unknown origin. This sample holds 2 million to 2.5 million clones; nearly 97% were observed only once. 0.1% to 0.15% of the sample is taken by the ten largest. Source material: naive CD4+ T cells sorted from blood. The cell subset or site tag for this specimen amounts to: CD45RA+ positively selected. The receptors were sampled from a young man in good health.

This chain uses TRBV30 with TRBJ2-4, with TRBD1 as a possible D gene (5 bases). There are 16 residues in the CDR3. The ends were cut back, 4 bases at V and 1 base at J, with 17 bases in the middle. Looked up from germline, CDR1 is GTSNPN and CDR2 is SVGIG (reference sequence). CDR3 sequence (DNA): TGTGCCTGGAATCCCAAGGCAGGGCAGGCCAAAAACATTCAGTACTTC. It encodes CAWNPKAGQAKNIQYF. Supplemented by reference TRBV30 and TRBJ2-4, the full variable domain reads SQTIHQWPATLVQPVGSPLSLECTVEGTSNPNLYWYRQAAGRGLQLLFYSVGIGQISSEVPQNLSASRPQDRQFILSSKKLLLSDSGFYLCAWNPKAGQAKNIQYFGAGTRLSVL.

This chain links TRBV4-1 with TRBJ2-5; the D gene could be TRBD1 or TRBD2 (5 bases each). The V and J ends lost 3 bases and 5 bases respectively, with 10 bases between them. Germline values: CDR1 MGHRA, CDR2 YSYEKL. The CDR3 extends over 13 amino acids. The CDR3 coding sequence is TGCGCCAGCAGCCAGGGGGTGACGGAGACCCAGTACTTC. Translated: CASSQGVTETQYF.

The J gene is TRBJ2-7, the V gene TRBV27; D uncertain. Germline assignment: CDR1 MNHEY and CDR2 SMNVEV (reference sequence). The CDR3 runs to 12 residues. The V gene lost 0 bases and the J gene lost 7 bases, with 7 bases spanning the gap. CDR3 sequence reads: CASSLSIGEQYF. Written as DNA, the CDR3 is TGTGCCAGCAGTTTATCGATTGGAGAGCAGTACTTC.

The rearrangement joins TRBV10-2 to TRBJ1-4, with TRBD1 matching over 7 bases. The V segment lost 6 bases and the J segment 6 bases; nucleotides outside the gene matches: 7. The CDR3 extends over 14 amino acids. Germline assignment: CDR1 WSHSY and CDR2 SAAADI. The CDR3 here is CASSNRGGDEKLFF. The CDR3 region has the DNA TGCGCCAGCAGCAACAGGGGAGGGGATGAAAAACTGTTTTTT.

The chain couples TRBV6-5 to TRBJ2-2; a possible D gene is TRBD2 (6 bases). Germline V CDR1 and CDR2: MNHEY, SVGAGI. This CDR3 comprises 13 residues. Trimming removed 4 bases at V and 8 bases at J, with 11 bases between. The CDR3 bases are TGTGCCAGCAGTTTCGGAGGGAATGGGGAGCTGTTTTTT. Protein product: CASSFGGNGELFF.

CDR3 protein: CAWGRDSPNEQYF. For the CDR3, the DNA is TGTGCCTGGGGCCGGGACAGTCCGAACGAGCAGTACTTC. The chain recombines TRBV30 with TRBJ2-7; 7 bases match TRBD1. Germline CDR1 and CDR2: GTSNPN and SVGIG (reference sequence). V lost 5 bases and J lost 5; bases outside the gene matches: 9. This CDR3 is 13 amino acids long.

This rearrangement joins TRBV10-3 to TRBJ2-7; D is perhaps TRBD1 (5 bases). The V and J ends lost 2 bases and 3 bases respectively, with 8 bases between them. The CDR3 spans 13 residues. Germline V gene lookup returns CDR1 ENHRY and CDR2 SYGVKD. CDR3 nucleotide sequence: TGTGCCATCAGTGAGAAGGGGATCTACGAGCAGTACTTC. Its translation is CAISEKGIYEQYF.

The chain carries TRBV6-5 and TRBJ2-2; TRBD2 matches at 8 bases. This CDR3 is built from 14 residues. Trimming took 7 bases from V and 6 from J; bases not matched to a gene: 7. Germline lookup yields CDR1 MNHEY and CDR2 SVGAGI. This CDR3 reads CASKTGGPAGELFF. The CDR3 region has the DNA TGTGCCAGCAAAACGGGGGGGCCCGCCGGGGAGCTGTTTTTT.

The rearrangement uses TRBV14 and TRBJ1-6; 7 nucleotides agree with TRBD1. CDR1 is SGHDN and CDR2 is FVKESK in the germline V gene. The ends lost 5 bases at V and 14 bases at J; junction bases unmatched: 12. The CDR3 runs to 14 residues. In nucleotides, the CDR3 is TGTGCCAGCAGCGTAACAGGGGCCCGCGGGTCCCTCCACTTT. It specifies CASSVTGARGSLHF.

The CDR3 sequence: CASSLGPGISYNEQFF. The CDR3, as DNA: TGTGCCAGCAGCTTGGGGCCCGGGATCTCCTACAATGAGCAGTTCTTC. This rearrangement joins TRBV5-5 to TRBJ2-1; D possibly corresponds to TRBD2 (5 bases). Trimming stripped 0 bases from V and 0 bases from J, with 10 bases between. Germline CDR1 SGHKS, CDR2 YYEKEE (reference sequence). CDR3 length: 16 amino acids.

V usage is TRBV28 and J usage is TRBJ2-7; 7 nucleotides align to TRBD1. Trimming cost V 6 bases and J 1 base; bases outside gene matches: 6. The CDR3 runs to 14 residues. Germline V CDR1 and CDR2: MDHEN, SYDVKM. Written as DNA, the CDR3 is TGTGCCAGCAGAAGGACAGGTTATTCCTACGAGCAGTACTTC. Protein product: CASRRTGYSYEQYF.

This chain joins TRBV5-1 and TRBJ1-1, with D possibly matching TRBD1 (5 bases). V lost 0 bases to trimming and J lost 8 bases, with 14 bases between them. Germline assignment: CDR1 SGHRS and CDR2 YFSETQ. The length of the CDR3 is 14 residues. The CDR3 region is CASSLGPGSGEAFF. The CDR3 DNA sequence: TGCGCCAGCAGCTTGGGTCCAGGGAGTGGCGAAGCTTTCTTT.